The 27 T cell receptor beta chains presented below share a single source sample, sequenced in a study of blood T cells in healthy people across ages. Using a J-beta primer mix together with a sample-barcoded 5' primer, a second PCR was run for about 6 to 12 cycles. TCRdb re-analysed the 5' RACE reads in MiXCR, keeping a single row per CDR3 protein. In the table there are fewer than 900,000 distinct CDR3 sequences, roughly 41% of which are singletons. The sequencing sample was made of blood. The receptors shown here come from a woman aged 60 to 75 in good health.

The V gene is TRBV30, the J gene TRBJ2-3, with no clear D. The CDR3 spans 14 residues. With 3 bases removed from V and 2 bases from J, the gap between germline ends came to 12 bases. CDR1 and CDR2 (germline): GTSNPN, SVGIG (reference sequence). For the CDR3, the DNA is TGTGCCTGGAGGGCAGTTACACTCACAGATACGCAGTATTTT. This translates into CAWRAVTLTDTQYF.

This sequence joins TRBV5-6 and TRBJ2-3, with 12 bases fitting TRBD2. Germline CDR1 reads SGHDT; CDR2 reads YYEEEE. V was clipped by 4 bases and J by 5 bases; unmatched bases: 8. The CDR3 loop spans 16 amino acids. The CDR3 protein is CASSGSSGGAGDTQYF. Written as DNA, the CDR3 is TGTGCCAGCAGCGGCTCTAGCGGGGGGGCGGGAGATACGCAGTATTTT.

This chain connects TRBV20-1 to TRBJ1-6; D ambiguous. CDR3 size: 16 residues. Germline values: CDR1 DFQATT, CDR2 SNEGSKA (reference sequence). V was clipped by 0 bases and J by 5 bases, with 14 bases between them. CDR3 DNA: TGCAGTGCTAGAGAACTGAACACCGAGAATAATTCACCCCTCCACTTT. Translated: CSARELNTENNSPLHF.

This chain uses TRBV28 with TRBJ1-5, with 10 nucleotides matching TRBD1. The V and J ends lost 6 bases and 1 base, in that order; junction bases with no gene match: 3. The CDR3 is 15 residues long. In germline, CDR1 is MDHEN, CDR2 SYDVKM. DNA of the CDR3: TGTGCCAGCAGACCGGGACAGGGGAGCAATCAGCCCCAGCATTTT. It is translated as CASRPGQGSNQPQHF. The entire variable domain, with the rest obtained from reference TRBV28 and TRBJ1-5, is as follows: DVKVTQSSRYLVKRTGEKVFLECVQDMDHENMFWYRQDPGLGLRLIYFSYDVKMKEKGDIPEGYSVSREKKERFSLILESASTNQTSMYLCASRPGQGSNQPQHFGDGTRLSIL.

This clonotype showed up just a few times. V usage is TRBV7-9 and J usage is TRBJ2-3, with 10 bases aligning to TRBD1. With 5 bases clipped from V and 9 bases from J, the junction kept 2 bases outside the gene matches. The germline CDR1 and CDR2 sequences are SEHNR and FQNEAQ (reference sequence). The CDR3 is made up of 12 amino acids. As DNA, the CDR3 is TGTGCCAGCAGCCCGGACAGGGGGACGCAGTATTTT. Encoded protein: CASSPDRGTQYF.

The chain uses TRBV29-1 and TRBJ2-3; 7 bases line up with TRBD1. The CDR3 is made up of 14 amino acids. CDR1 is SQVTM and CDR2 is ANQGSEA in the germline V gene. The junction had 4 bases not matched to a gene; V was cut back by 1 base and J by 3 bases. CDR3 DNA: TGCAGCGTTGAAGGCACAGGGGATACAGATACGCAGTATTTT. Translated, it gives CSVEGTGDTDTQYF.

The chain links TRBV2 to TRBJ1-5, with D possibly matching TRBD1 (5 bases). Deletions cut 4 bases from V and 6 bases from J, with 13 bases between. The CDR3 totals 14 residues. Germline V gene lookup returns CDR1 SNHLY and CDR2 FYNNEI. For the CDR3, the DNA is TGTGCCAGCAGTGCCAGGGAGGATGCTCAGCCCCAGCATTTT. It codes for CASSAREDAQPQHF.

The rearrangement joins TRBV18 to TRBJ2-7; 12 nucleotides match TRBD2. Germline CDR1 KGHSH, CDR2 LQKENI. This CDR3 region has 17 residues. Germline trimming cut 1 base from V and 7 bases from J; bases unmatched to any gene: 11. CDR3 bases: TGTGCCAGCTCACCACGCACTAGCGGGGGGCACTACAATGAGCAGTACTTC. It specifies CASSPRTSGGHYNEQYF.

CDR3: CASSYPPSGEETQYF. DNA for the CDR3: TGTGCCAGCAGTTACCCGCCTAGCGGCGAAGAGACCCAGTACTTC. The chain uses TRBV6-6 and TRBJ2-5; 7 nucleotides match TRBD2. This CDR3 has 15 amino acids. V was clipped by 2 bases and J by 3 bases; unmatched bases: 6. CDR1 MNHNY and CDR2 SVGAGI come from the germline V gene (reference sequence).

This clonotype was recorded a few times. DNA for the CDR3: TGTGCCAGCAGCTTAGTTAGCGGGGGGTACATTTCGACAAATGAGCAGTTCTTC. Amino acid sequence: CASSLVSGGYISTNEQFF. This chain uses TRBV7-2 with TRBJ2-1; the match to TRBD2 covers 10 bases. After removal of 1 base from V and 7 bases from J, the junction contained 13 bases not matched to a gene. The CDR3 contains 18 residues. Germline V gene data show CDR1 as SGHTA and CDR2 as FQGNSA. Using reference TRBV7-2 and TRBJ2-1 for the parts outside the CDR3, the full variable domain is GAGVSQSPSNKVTEKGKDVELRCDPISGHTALYWYRQSLGQGLEFLIYFQGNSAPDKSGLPSDRFSAERTGGSVSTLTIQRTQQEDSAVYLCASSLVSGGYISTNEQFFGPGTRLTVL.

CDR3 coding DNA: TGTGCCAGCAAACCTTACCAAGGAGAGACCCAGTACTTC. Translated: CASKPYQGETQYF. The chain couples TRBV12-3 or TRBV12-4 to TRBJ2-5, with D hard to call. The CDR3 runs to 13 residues. V was trimmed by 7 bases and J by 4 bases, leaving 13 bases between them.

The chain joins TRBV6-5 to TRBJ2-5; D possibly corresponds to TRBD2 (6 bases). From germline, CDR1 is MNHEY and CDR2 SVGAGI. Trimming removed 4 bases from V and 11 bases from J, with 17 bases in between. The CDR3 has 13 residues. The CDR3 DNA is TGTGCCAGCAGTTCCGGGACTGTCAATGAGCAGTACTTC. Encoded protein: CASSSGTVNEQYF.

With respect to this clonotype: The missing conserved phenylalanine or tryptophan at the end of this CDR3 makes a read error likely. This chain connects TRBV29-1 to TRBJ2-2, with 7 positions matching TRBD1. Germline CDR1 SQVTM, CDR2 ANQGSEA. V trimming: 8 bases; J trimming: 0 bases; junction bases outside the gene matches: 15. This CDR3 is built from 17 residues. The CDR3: CSMGKPAGGTNTGELFL. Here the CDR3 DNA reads TGCAGCATGGGGAAACCAGCAGGGGGAACGAACACCGGGGAGCTGTTTCTT.

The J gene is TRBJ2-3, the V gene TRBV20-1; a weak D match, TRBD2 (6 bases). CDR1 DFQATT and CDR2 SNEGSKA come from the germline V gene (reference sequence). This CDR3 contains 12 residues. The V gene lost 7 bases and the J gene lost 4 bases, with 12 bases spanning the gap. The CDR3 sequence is CSVIAVPDTQYF. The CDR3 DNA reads TGCAGTGTAATAGCGGTACCAGATACGCAGTATTTT.

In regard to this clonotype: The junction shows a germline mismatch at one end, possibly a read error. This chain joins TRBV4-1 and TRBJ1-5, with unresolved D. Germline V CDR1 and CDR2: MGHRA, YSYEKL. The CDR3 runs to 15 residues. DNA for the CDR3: TGCGCCAGCAGCCAAGAGTCAGGCCTCAATCAGCCCCGGCATTTT. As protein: CASSQESGLNQPRHF.

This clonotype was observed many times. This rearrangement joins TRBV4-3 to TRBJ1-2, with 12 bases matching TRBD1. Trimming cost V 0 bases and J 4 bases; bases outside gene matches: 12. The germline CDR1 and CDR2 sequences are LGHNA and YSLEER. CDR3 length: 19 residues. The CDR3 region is CASSQDSGTGGFLFYGYTF. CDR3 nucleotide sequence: TGCGCCAGCAGCCAAGATTCCGGGACAGGGGGCTTCTTGTTCTATGGCTACACCTTC.

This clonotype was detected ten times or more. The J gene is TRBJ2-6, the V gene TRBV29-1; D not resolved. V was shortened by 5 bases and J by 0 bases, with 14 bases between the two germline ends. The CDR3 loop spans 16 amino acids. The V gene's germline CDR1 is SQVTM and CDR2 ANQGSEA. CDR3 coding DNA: TGCAGCGTTTCTAAAAGGGTCTCCTCTGGGGCCAACGTCCTGACTTTC. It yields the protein CSVSKRVSSGANVLTF.

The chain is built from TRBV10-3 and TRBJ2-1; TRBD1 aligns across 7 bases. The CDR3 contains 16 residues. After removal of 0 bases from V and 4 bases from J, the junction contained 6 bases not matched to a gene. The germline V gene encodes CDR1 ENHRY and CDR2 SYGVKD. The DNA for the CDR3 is TGTGCCATCAGTGAGTCGATTGGGGACAGATACAATGAGCAGTTCTTC. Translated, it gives CAISESIGDRYNEQFF.

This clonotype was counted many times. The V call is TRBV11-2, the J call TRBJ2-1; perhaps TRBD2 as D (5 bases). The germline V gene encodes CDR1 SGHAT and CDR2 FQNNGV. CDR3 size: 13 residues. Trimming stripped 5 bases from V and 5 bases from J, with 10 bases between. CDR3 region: CASSLGLNNEQFF. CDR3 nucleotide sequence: TGTGCCAGCAGCCTCGGACTTAACAATGAGCAGTTCTTC.

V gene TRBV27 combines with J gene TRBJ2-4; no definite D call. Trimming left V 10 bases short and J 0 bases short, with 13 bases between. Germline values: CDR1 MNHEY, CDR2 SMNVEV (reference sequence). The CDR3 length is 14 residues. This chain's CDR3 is CATRPAGAKNIQYF. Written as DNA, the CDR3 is TGTGCCACCAGACCTGCTGGAGCCAAAAACATTCAGTACTTC.

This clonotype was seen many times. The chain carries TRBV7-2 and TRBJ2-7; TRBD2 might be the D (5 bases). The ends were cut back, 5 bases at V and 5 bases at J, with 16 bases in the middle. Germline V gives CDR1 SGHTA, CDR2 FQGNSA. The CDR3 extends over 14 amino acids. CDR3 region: CASSLTINPDEQYF. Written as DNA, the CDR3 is TGTGCCAGCAGCCTGACTATAAATCCCGACGAGCAGTACTTC.

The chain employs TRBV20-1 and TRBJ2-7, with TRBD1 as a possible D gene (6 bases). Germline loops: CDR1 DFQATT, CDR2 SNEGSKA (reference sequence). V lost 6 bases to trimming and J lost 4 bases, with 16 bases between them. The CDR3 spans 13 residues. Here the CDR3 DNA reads TGCAGTGCCCAAAAGACAGGCCTTTACGAGCAGTACTTC. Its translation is CSAQKTGLYEQYF.

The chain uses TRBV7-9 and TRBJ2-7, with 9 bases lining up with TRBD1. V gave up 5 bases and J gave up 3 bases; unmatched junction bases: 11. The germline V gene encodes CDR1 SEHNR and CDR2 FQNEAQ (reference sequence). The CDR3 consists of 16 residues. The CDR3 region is CASSVKPGQGNYEQYF. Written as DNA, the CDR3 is TGTGCCAGCAGCGTCAAGCCGGGACAGGGAAACTACGAGCAGTACTTC.

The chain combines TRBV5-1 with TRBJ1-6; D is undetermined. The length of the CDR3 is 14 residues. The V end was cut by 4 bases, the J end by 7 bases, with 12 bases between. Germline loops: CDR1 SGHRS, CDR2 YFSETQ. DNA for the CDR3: TGCGCCAGCAGCCCCGGACTCTGGAATTCACCCCTCCACTTT. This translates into CASSPGLWNSPLHF.

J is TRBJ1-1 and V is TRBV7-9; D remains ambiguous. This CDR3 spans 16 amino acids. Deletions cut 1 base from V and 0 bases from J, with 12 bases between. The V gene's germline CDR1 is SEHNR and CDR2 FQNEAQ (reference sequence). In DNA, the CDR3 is TGTGCCAGCAGCTTAGGCGGCTCCAATTTGAACACTGAAGCTTTCTTT. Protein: CASSLGGSNLNTEAFF.

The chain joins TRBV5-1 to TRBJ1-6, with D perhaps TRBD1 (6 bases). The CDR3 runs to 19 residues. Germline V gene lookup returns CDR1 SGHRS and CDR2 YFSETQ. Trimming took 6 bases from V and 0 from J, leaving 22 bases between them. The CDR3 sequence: CASIRLGKDRSSYNSPLHF. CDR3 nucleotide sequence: TGCGCCAGCATCCGACTTGGGAAGGACAGAAGCTCCTATAATTCACCCCTCCACTTT.

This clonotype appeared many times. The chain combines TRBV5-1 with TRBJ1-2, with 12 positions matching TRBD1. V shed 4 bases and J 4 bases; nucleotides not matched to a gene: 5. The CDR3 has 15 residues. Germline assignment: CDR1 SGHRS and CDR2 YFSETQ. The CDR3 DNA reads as TGCGCCAGCAGCCCACCGGGACAGGGGGCCTATGGCTACACCTTC. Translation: CASSPPGQGAYGYTF. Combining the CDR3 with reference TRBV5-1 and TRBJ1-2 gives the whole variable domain KAGVTQTPRYLIKTRGQQVTLSCSPISGHRSVSWYQQTPGQGLQFLFEYFSETQRNKGNFPGRFSGRQFSNSRSEMNVSTLELGDSALYLCASSPPGQGAYGYTFGSGTRLTVV.